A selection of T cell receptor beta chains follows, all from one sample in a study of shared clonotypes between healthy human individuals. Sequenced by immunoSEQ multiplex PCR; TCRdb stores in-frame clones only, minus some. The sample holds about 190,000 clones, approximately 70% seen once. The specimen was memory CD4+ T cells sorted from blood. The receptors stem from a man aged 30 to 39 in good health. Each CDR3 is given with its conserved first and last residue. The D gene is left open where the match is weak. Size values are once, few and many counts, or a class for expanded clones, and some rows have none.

cdr3_aa: CASSLGQLSGANVLTF; cdr3_nt: TGCGCCAGCAGCTTGGGACAGCTCTCTGGGGCCAACGTCCTGACTTTC; d_call: .; v_call: TRBV5-1; j_call: TRBJ2-6; clone_size: .
cdr3_aa: CASSVNQGAGNEQFF; cdr3_nt: TGTGCCAGCAGCGTAAATCAGGGGGCGGGTAATGAGCAGTTCTTC; d_call: TRBD1; v_call: TRBV9; j_call: TRBJ2-1; clone_size: .
cdr3_aa: CASSELAGSLLEQYF; cdr3_nt: TGTGCCAGTAGTGAACTAGCGGGATCCCTTCTCGAGCAGTACTTC; d_call: TRBD2; v_call: TRBV19; j_call: TRBJ2-7; clone_size: .
cdr3_aa: CASSDSGSEAFF; cdr3_nt: TGTGCCAGCAGTGATTCCGGGTCTGAAGCTTTCTTT; d_call: .; v_call: TRBV2; j_call: TRBJ1-1; clone_size: .
cdr3_aa: CSVESWTEPYEQYF; cdr3_nt: TGCAGCGTTGAATCGTGGACAGAACCTTACGAGCAGTACTTC; d_call: .; v_call: TRBV29-1; j_call: TRBJ2-7; clone_size: .
cdr3_aa: CASSRGVGQETQYF; cdr3_nt: TGTGCCAGCTCCCGGGGAGTTGGGCAAGAGACCCAGTACTTC; d_call: .; v_call: TRBV2; j_call: TRBJ2-5; clone_size: .
cdr3_aa: CASSVYPQNEQYF; cdr3_nt: TGTGCCAGCAGCGTATACCCGCAGAACGAGCAGTACTTC; d_call: .; v_call: TRBV9; j_call: TRBJ2-7; clone_size: .
cdr3_aa: CASSLEKGAYYGYTF; cdr3_nt: TGTGCCAGCAGCTTGGAGAAGGGGGCGTACTATGGCTACACCTTC; d_call: TRBD1; v_call: TRBV5-4; j_call: TRBJ1-2; clone_size: .
cdr3_aa: CASSLSTSGKYEQYF; cdr3_nt: TGTGCCAGCAGTTTATCGACTAGCGGGAAATACGAGCAGTACTTC; d_call: TRBD2; v_call: TRBV28; j_call: TRBJ2-7; clone_size: once
cdr3_aa: CSGTGALNTEAFF; cdr3_nt: TGCAGCGGGACTGGGGCCCTGAACACTGAAGCTTTCTTT; d_call: .; v_call: TRBV29-1; j_call: TRBJ1-1; clone_size: .
cdr3_aa: CASTTTTGDDTEAFF; cdr3_nt: TGTGCCAGCACAACCACGACAGGGGACGACACTGAAGCTTTCTTT; d_call: TRBD1; v_call: TRBV18; j_call: TRBJ1-1; clone_size: .
cdr3_aa: CASSESSGGTGYTF; cdr3_nt: TGTGCCAGCAGTGAATCTTCCGGGGGCACTGGCTACACCTTC; d_call: .; v_call: TRBV25-1; j_call: TRBJ1-2; clone_size: .